By its share, the clone carrying this TCR beta chain is medium-sized (0.01 to 0.1%). This CDR3 is built from 13 residues. J was trimmed by 10 bases and V by 2 bases; bases with no gene match: 7. Germline loops: CDR1 MGHDK, CDR2 SYGVNS. This sample was included in a study of T cells after yellow fever vaccination. From the 5' RACE reads, TCRdb called clonotypes with MiXCR, one entry per CDR3 protein. The data contain 29,000 or so distinct CDR3 sequences, roughly 5.9% of them singletons. Study-wide results and limits: A large majority of primary-vaccination clones showed up again after the booster (under 98% CD4, about 90% CD8).

V usage is TRBV25-1 and J usage is TRBJ1-2, with 7 positions matching TRBD1. Sequenced material: PBMCs, either bulk or a sorted T-cell subset (CD4+, CD8+, memory, or dextramer-sorted; not recorded which), taken on the day of the yellow fever booster vaccination. The receptor comes from a young man who received the YFV17D yellow fever vaccine. The DNA for the CDR3 is TGTGCCAGCAGTGAAGCGGGACAGCGAATCTACACCTTC. Its translation: CASSEAGQRIYTF.